This is a list of T cell receptor beta chains from one sample in a study of cytomegalovirus exposure and HLA in healthy donors. Sequenced by immunoSEQ multiplex PCR; TCRdb stores in-frame clones only, minus some. The sample carries approximately 88,000 clones, 84% recorded once. Sequencing was done on a sample of PBMCs. These TCRs come from a woman aged 18-29 years in good health and CMV-seropositive. CDR3s include the opening cysteine and the closing phenylalanine or tryptophan. Each record gives: V gene, D gene, J gene, clone size, CDR3 length, CDR3 DNA, CDR3 protein. D genes are given only for firm matches. Expanded clones are given a class, and other clones once, few, many or no size at all.

v_gene: TRBV7-7; d_gene: .; j_gene: TRBJ1-5; abundance: .; len: 13; CDR3nt: TGTGCCAGCAGCTTGGGGCCCGAATGGCCCCAGCATTTT; CDR3aa: CASSLGPEWPQHF
v_gene: TRBV29-1; d_gene: TRBD1; j_gene: TRBJ2-7; abundance: .; len: 12; CDR3nt: TGCAGCGTTTCTAGGGGGCGGGACGAGCAGTACTTC; CDR3aa: CSVSRGRDEQYF
v_gene: TRBV27; d_gene: TRBD1; j_gene: TRBJ2-4; abundance: .; len: 17; CDR3nt: TGTGCCAGCATCGGGACAGGGAGTAGTAAGACCAAAAACATTCAGTACTTC; CDR3aa: CASIGTGSSKTKNIQYF
v_gene: TRBV18; d_gene: .; j_gene: TRBJ2-7; abundance: .; len: 13; CDR3nt: TGTGCCAGCTCACCGCCTATCCTCAGCGAGAAGTACTTC; CDR3aa: CASSPPILSEKYF
v_gene: TRBV7-2; d_gene: TRBD1; j_gene: TRBJ2-2; abundance: .; len: 17; CDR3nt: TGTGCCAGCAGCGTGACAGGGGGCAACGTTGGCGCCGGGGAGCTGTTTTTT; CDR3aa: CASSVTGGNVGAGELFF
v_gene: TRBV7-8; d_gene: TRBD2; j_gene: TRBJ2-3; abundance: .; len: 16; CDR3nt: TGTGCCAGCAGCCCTTTGAGCGGGGGGTACGCAGATACGCAGTATTTT; CDR3aa: CASSPLSGGYADTQYF
v_gene: TRBV5-1; d_gene: .; j_gene: TRBJ1-1; abundance: .; len: 13; CDR3nt: TGCGCCAGCAGCTTGGAGGGAGCCGCTGAAGCTTTCTTT; CDR3aa: CASSLEGAAEAFF
v_gene: TRBV28; d_gene: TRBD1; j_gene: TRBJ2-3; abundance: .; len: 14; CDR3nt: TGTGCCAGCAGCCGACTGGGGACAGGGGGCGAGCAGTATTTT; CDR3aa: CASSRLGTGGEQYF
v_gene: TRBV30; d_gene: TRBD1; j_gene: TRBJ1-2; abundance: .; len: 14; CDR3nt: TGTGCCTGGAGTCGGGACAGGGCAGGCTATGGCTACACCTTC; CDR3aa: CAWSRDRAGYGYTF
v_gene: TRBV9; d_gene: TRBD2; j_gene: TRBJ2-5; abundance: .; len: 16; CDR3nt: TGTGCCAGCAGCGGGAGGGCTAGCGGGGGGGCGGAGACCCAGTACTTC; CDR3aa: CASSGRASGGAETQYF
v_gene: TRBV19; d_gene: .; j_gene: TRBJ2-7; abundance: .; len: 16; CDR3nt: TGTGCCAGTAGTTTCTCAGGGACAACCACCTCCTACGAGCAGTACTTC; CDR3aa: CASSFSGTTTSYEQYF
v_gene: TRBV10-2; d_gene: .; j_gene: TRBJ2-3; abundance: .; len: 15; CDR3nt: TGCGCCAGCAGTGATTTGGCAGGGGGCACAGATACGCAGTATTTT; CDR3aa: CASSDLAGGTDTQYF
v_gene: TRBV4-3; d_gene: .; j_gene: TRBJ2-1; abundance: .; len: 16; CDR3nt: TGCGCCAGCAGCCAAGAGGTCGCTAGCTCCTACAATGAGCAGTTCTTC; CDR3aa: CASSQEVASSYNEQFF
v_gene: TRBV6-5; d_gene: .; j_gene: TRBJ2-7; abundance: once; len: 14; CDR3nt: TGTGCCAGCAGCCCGGGGGACGGGGCCTACGAGCAGTACTTC; CDR3aa: CASSPGDGAYEQYF
v_gene: TRBV4-1; d_gene: TRBD1; j_gene: TRBJ2-1; abundance: .; len: 17; CDR3nt: TGCGCCAGCAGCCAACCGGCGAGGGGGCGCATAAGAAATGAGCAGTTCTTC; CDR3aa: CASSQPARGRIRNEQFF
v_gene: TRBV14; d_gene: .; j_gene: TRBJ1-1; abundance: many; len: 9; CDR3nt: TGTGCCCAATACACTGAAGCTTTCTTT; CDR3aa: CAQYTEAFF
v_gene: TRBV11-3; d_gene: TRBD2; j_gene: TRBJ2-7; abundance: .; len: 18; CDR3nt: TGTGCCAGCAGCTCCAACAGGACTAGCGGGGTGAGCTCCTACGAGCAGTACTTC; CDR3aa: CASSSNRTSGVSSYEQYF
v_gene: TRBV5-4; d_gene: TRBD1; j_gene: TRBJ2-5; abundance: .; len: 17; CDR3nt: TGTGCCAGCAGCTTGGAGGGGACAGCGATCGATCAAGAGACCCAGTACTTC; CDR3aa: CASSLEGTAIDQETQYF
v_gene: TRBV4-1; d_gene: TRBD1; j_gene: TRBJ2-7; abundance: .; len: 15; CDR3nt: TGCGCCAGCAGCCAAGACCGGGACAGGGGGTACGAGCAGTACTTC; CDR3aa: CASSQDRDRGYEQYF
v_gene: TRBV28; d_gene: TRBD1; j_gene: TRBJ1-2; abundance: .; len: 13; CDR3nt: TGTGCCAGCAGCAAGGGGGCAGCGTATGGCTACACCTTC; CDR3aa: CASSKGAAYGYTF
v_gene: TRBV2; d_gene: .; j_gene: TRBJ2-2; abundance: .; len: 14; CDR3nt: TGTGCCAGCAGAGTGCAGGGTAGCACCGGGGAGCTGTTTTTT; CDR3aa: CASRVQGSTGELFF
v_gene: TRBV11-3; d_gene: TRBD2; j_gene: TRBJ2-1; abundance: .; len: 15; CDR3nt: TGTGCCAGCAGTCAACTCGGGGGGGAGAGGGATGAGCAGTTCTTC; CDR3aa: CASSQLGGERDEQFF
v_gene: TRBV18; d_gene: TRBD2; j_gene: TRBJ2-3; abundance: .; len: 16; CDR3nt: TGTGCCAGCTCACCACCGTCCAGCGGGGGGAGTGATACGCAGTATTTT; CDR3aa: CASSPPSSGGSDTQYF
v_gene: TRBV7-6; d_gene: TRBD2; j_gene: TRBJ2-5; abundance: .; len: 18; CDR3nt: TGTGCCAGCAGCTTAGCGGTGGAGAGAGCGGGGGGGGTGGAGACCCAGTACTTC; CDR3aa: CASSLAVERAGGVETQYF
v_gene: TRBV5-1; d_gene: TRBD2; j_gene: TRBJ2-1; abundance: once; len: 15; CDR3nt: TGCGCCAGCAGCTTGGGACTAGCGGGGGTAAATGAGCAGTTCTTC; CDR3aa: CASSLGLAGVNEQFF
v_gene: TRBV11-3; d_gene: .; j_gene: TRBJ2-7; abundance: .; len: 13; CDR3nt: TGTGCCAGCAGCCCAACAGGGAGGGGCGAGCAGTACTTC; CDR3aa: CASSPTGRGEQYF
v_gene: TRBV9; d_gene: TRBD1; j_gene: TRBJ2-7; abundance: .; len: 15; CDR3nt: TGTGCCAGCAGCGTAGCAATAGGGGGCTTCTACGAGCAGTACTTC; CDR3aa: CASSVAIGGFYEQYF
v_gene: TRBV4-1; d_gene: TRBD1; j_gene: TRBJ1-5; abundance: .; len: 18; CDR3nt: TGCGCCAGCAGCCAAGATGGTCAAAGGACAGGGGACAATCAGCCCCAGCATTTT; CDR3aa: CASSQDGQRTGDNQPQHF
v_gene: TRBV7-6; d_gene: .; j_gene: TRBJ2-2; abundance: .; len: 14; CDR3nt: TGTGCCAGCACCCAGGGTCCGAGCACCGGGGAGCTGTTTTTT; CDR3aa: CASTQGPSTGELFF
v_gene: TRBV7-2; d_gene: .; j_gene: TRBJ2-3; abundance: .; len: 12; CDR3nt: TGTGCCAGCAGCCAATCGGTGGATACGCAGTATTTT; CDR3aa: CASSQSVDTQYF
v_gene: TRBV5-1; d_gene: .; j_gene: TRBJ2-3; abundance: .; len: 11; CDR3nt: TGCGCCAGCAGCAGCGGGGATACGCAGTATTTT; CDR3aa: CASSSGDTQYF
v_gene: TRBV7-2; d_gene: TRBD2; j_gene: TRBJ2-7; abundance: .; len: 16; CDR3nt: TGTGCCAGCAGCTTAGGGAGCGGGGGGCCTAAATACGAGCAGTACTTC; CDR3aa: CASSLGSGGPKYEQYF
v_gene: TRBV10-2; d_gene: TRBD1; j_gene: TRBJ2-1; abundance: .; len: 16; CDR3nt: TGCGCCAGCAGTGCTAACAGGGGGCAGAACTACAATGAGCAGTTCTTC; CDR3aa: CASSANRGQNYNEQFF
v_gene: TRBV30; d_gene: .; j_gene: TRBJ1-2; abundance: once; len: 14; CDR3nt: TGTGCCTGGAGCCTCCTGGGGCGCGTCTATGGCTACACCTTC; CDR3aa: CAWSLLGRVYGYTF
v_gene: TRBV4-1; d_gene: .; j_gene: TRBJ2-3; abundance: .; len: 16; CDR3nt: TGCGCCAGCAGCCAAAGGTTGCCCGGGAGCACAGATACGCAGTATTTT; CDR3aa: CASSQRLPGSTDTQYF
v_gene: TRBV30; d_gene: .; j_gene: TRBJ2-2; abundance: .; len: 16; CDR3nt: TGTGCCTGGAGTGGTATGGACAGCTCGAACACCGGGGAGCTGTTTTTT; CDR3aa: CAWSGMDSSNTGELFF
v_gene: TRBV11-2; d_gene: TRBD1; j_gene: TRBJ2-7; abundance: .; len: 16; CDR3nt: TGTGCCAGCAGCCACCCAAGCTCGACAGGGGTCTACGAGCAGTACTTC; CDR3aa: CASSHPSSTGVYEQYF
v_gene: TRBV6-1; d_gene: TRBD2; j_gene: TRBJ2-5; abundance: .; len: 15; CDR3nt: TGTGCCAGCAGTGAACTAGCGGGGGGGCAAGAGACCCAGTACTTC; CDR3aa: CASSELAGGQETQYF
v_gene: TRBV5-1; d_gene: .; j_gene: TRBJ1-2; abundance: .; len: 14; CDR3nt: TGCGCCAGCAGGGTTGCGGGGATTAACTATGGCTACACCTTC; CDR3aa: CASRVAGINYGYTF
v_gene: TRBV11-2; d_gene: .; j_gene: TRBJ1-5; abundance: .; len: 16; CDR3nt: TGTGCCAGCAGCTGTATCGGACAGCCTAGCAATCAGCCCCAGCATTTT; CDR3aa: CASSCIGQPSNQPQHF
v_gene: TRBV9; d_gene: TRBD1; j_gene: TRBJ1-4; abundance: .; len: 15; CDR3nt: TGTGCCAGCAGCCCACAGGGGGGTTCTAATGAAAAACTGTTTTTT; CDR3aa: CASSPQGGSNEKLFF
v_gene: TRBV2; d_gene: TRBD2; j_gene: TRBJ2-3; abundance: .; len: 18; CDR3nt: TGTGCCAGCAGTGCTCTAGCGGGGGGTGTGTCCCGCACAGATACGCAGTATTTT; CDR3aa: CASSALAGGVSRTDTQYF
v_gene: TRBV6-5; d_gene: .; j_gene: TRBJ2-7; abundance: few; len: 14; CDR3nt: TGTGCCAGCAGTTACGAGAGAGATACCTACGAGCAGTACTTC; CDR3aa: CASSYERDTYEQYF
v_gene: TRBV27; d_gene: .; j_gene: TRBJ1-5; abundance: once; len: 14; CDR3nt: TGTGCCAGCAGTTCCCGGGTGGGCAATCAGCCCCAGCATTTT; CDR3aa: CASSSRVGNQPQHF
v_gene: TRBV5-8; d_gene: .; j_gene: TRBJ2-7; abundance: .; len: 13; CDR3nt: TGTGCCAGCATCTCTCCGGGTTCCTACGAGCAGTACTTC; CDR3aa: CASISPGSYEQYF
v_gene: TRBV7-9; d_gene: .; j_gene: TRBJ2-7; abundance: .; len: 12; CDR3nt: TGTGCCAGCAGTTTCGAGAATTACGAGCAGTACTTC; CDR3aa: CASSFENYEQYF
v_gene: TRBV6-5; d_gene: TRBD1; j_gene: TRBJ1-4; abundance: .; len: 14; CDR3nt: TGTGCCAGCAGTTACGACAGGGTAATGGAAAAACTGTTTTTT; CDR3aa: CASSYDRVMEKLFF
v_gene: TRBV28; d_gene: .; j_gene: TRBJ1-4; abundance: .; len: 14; CDR3nt: TGTGCCAGCAGTCCGGACAGATTCAATGAAAAACTGTTTTTT; CDR3aa: CASSPDRFNEKLFF
v_gene: TRBV5-1; d_gene: .; j_gene: TRBJ2-7; abundance: .; len: 12; CDR3nt: TGCGCCAGCACCCCGGTCCCCTACGAGCAGTACTTC; CDR3aa: CASTPVPYEQYF
v_gene: TRBV7-7; d_gene: .; j_gene: TRBJ2-3; abundance: .; len: 14; CDR3nt: TGTGCCAGCAGCCCGGTCCACAGCGGCCTAGGGCAGTATTTT; CDR3aa: CASSPVHSGLGQYF
v_gene: TRBV5-5; d_gene: .; j_gene: TRBJ1-5; abundance: .; len: 15; CDR3nt: TGTGCCAGCAGGGTTGACACTGTTTATGATCAGCCCCAGCATTTT; CDR3aa: CASRVDTVYDQPQHF
v_gene: TRBV6-4; d_gene: TRBD2; j_gene: TRBJ2-2; abundance: many; len: 14; CDR3nt: TGTGCCAGCAGTGATGGACGGGAGGCCGGGGAGCTGTTTTTT; CDR3aa: CASSDGREAGELFF
v_gene: TRBV28; d_gene: TRBD1; j_gene: TRBJ1-6; abundance: .; len: 13; CDR3nt: TGTGCCAGCAGTCCCCACAGGGGCTCACCCCTCCACTTT; CDR3aa: CASSPHRGSPLHF
v_gene: TRBV19; d_gene: TRBD1; j_gene: TRBJ2-6; abundance: .; len: 18; CDR3nt: TGTGCCAGTAGCGACAGGGGCCGGCCGTACATTGGGGCCAACGTCCTGACTTTC; CDR3aa: CASSDRGRPYIGANVLTF
v_gene: TRBV5-1; d_gene: .; j_gene: TRBJ2-7; abundance: .; len: 13; CDR3nt: TGCGCCAGCAGCCGCACATGGGGAGACGAGCAGTACTTC; CDR3aa: CASSRTWGDEQYF
v_gene: TRBV28; d_gene: .; j_gene: TRBJ2-7; abundance: .; len: 14; CDR3nt: TGTGCCAGCAGTTTATCAGTCCCCCCCTACGAGCAGTACTTC; CDR3aa: CASSLSVPPYEQYF
v_gene: TRBV5-1; d_gene: TRBD2; j_gene: TRBJ2-1; abundance: once; len: 12; CDR3nt: TGCGCCAGCAGCTTGGAAGCGGGGGATCCGTTCTTC; CDR3aa: CASSLEAGDPFF
v_gene: TRBV10-3; d_gene: TRBD1; j_gene: TRBJ1-6; abundance: .; len: 17; CDR3nt: TGTGCCAGCCACAGGGGGTCAACGGGCTCCTATAATTCACCCCTCCACTTT; CDR3aa: CASHRGSTGSYNSPLHF
v_gene: TRBV7-9; d_gene: TRBD1; j_gene: TRBJ2-2; abundance: .; len: 15; CDR3nt: TGTGCCAGCAGCTTATGGGACAGTAACACCGGGGAGCTGTTTTTT; CDR3aa: CASSLWDSNTGELFF